This T cell receptor beta chain is from a study of T cell responses to AZD1222 COVID-19 vaccine. The CDR3 runs to 17 residues. V gave up 4 bases and J gave up 6 bases; unmatched junction bases: 11. Germline V gene data show CDR1 as LGHDT and CDR2 as YNNKEL (reference sequence). Using immunoSEQ multiplex PCR, the repertoire was profiled, and TCRdb retains in-frame clones only, with some absent. The data show around 140,000 clones, 88% seen once. The sequence derives from an adult who received the MenACWY meningococcal vaccine as a control. The V and J genes are TRBV3-1 (or the pseudogene TRBV3-2) and TRBJ2-1; 11 positions match TRBD2. The sequences come from peripheral blood, collected 28 days after the second dose of the MenACWY control vaccine. The CDR3 region is CASSPSGGRFIVNEQFF. CDR3 coding DNA: TGTGCCAGCAGCCCTAGCGGGGGGCGGTTTATTGTCAATGAGCAGTTCTTC.